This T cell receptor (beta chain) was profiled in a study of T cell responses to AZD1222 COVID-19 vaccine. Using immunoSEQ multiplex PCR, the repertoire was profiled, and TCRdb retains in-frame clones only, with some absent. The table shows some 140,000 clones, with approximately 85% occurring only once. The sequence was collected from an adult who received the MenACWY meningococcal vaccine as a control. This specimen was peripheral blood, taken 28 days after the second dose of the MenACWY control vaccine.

CDR3 DNA sequence: TGTGCCATCCGGGGGACAGCGGCGAACACCATATATTTT. As protein: CAIRGTAANTIYF. The rearrangement uses TRBV10-3 and TRBJ1-3; TRBD1 matches 7 bases. Germline trimming cut 8 bases from V and 7 bases from J; bases unmatched to any gene: 8. CDR3 length: 13 amino acids. The germline gives CDR1 ENHRY, CDR2 SYGVKD.